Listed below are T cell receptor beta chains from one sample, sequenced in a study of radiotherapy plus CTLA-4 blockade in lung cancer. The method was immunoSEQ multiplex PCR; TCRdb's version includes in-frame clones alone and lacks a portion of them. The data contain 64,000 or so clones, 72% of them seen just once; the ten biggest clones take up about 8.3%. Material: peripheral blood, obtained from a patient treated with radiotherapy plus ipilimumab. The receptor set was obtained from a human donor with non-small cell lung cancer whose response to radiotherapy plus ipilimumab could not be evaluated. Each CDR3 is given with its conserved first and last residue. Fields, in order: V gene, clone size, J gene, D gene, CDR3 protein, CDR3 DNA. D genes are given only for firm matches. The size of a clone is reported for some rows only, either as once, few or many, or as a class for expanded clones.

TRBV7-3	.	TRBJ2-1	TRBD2	CASSFGLAGMGSGDEQFF	TGTGCCAGCAGCTTCGGACTAGCGGGGATGGGTTCGGGGGATGAGCAGTTCTTC
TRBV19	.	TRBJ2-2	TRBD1	CASSSGTGVSGELFF	TGTGCCAGTAGCTCGGGGACAGGAGTCTCCGGGGAGCTGTTTTTT
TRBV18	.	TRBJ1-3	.	CASSSGTRNTIYF	TGTGCCAGCTCATCCGGGACTAGGAACACCATATATTTT
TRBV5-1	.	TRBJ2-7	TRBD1	CASSLDRGNSYEQYF	TGCGCCAGCAGCTTGGACAGGGGGAACTCCTACGAGCAGTACTTC
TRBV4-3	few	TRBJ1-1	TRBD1	CASSQERTGIKAFF	TGCGCCAGCAGCCAAGAACGGACAGGGATAAAAGCTTTCTTT
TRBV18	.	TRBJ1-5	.	CASSQGGSYSNQPQHF	TGTGCCAGCTCTCAGGGAGGATCTTATAGCAATCAGCCCCAGCATTTT
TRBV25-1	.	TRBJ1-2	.	CASSLGGGGGGYTF	TGTGCCAGCAGTCTGGGGGGGGGCGGGGGTGGCTACACCTTC
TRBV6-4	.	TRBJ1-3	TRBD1	CASSDWDRVDFSGNTIYF	TGTGCCAGCAGTGACTGGGACAGGGTCGATTTCTCTGGAAACACCATATATTTT
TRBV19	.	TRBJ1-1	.	CASSTRQATMNTEAFF	TGTGCCAGTAGTACTCGACAGGCGACCATGAACACTGAAGCTTTCTTT
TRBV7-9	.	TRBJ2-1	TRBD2	CASSLGLAGYYNEQFF	TGTGCCAGCAGCTTAGGACTAGCGGGATACTACAATGAGCAGTTCTTC
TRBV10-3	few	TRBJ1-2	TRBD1	CASSPLGQGFGYTF	TGTGCCAGCAGTCCACTGGGACAGGGATTCGGCTACACCTTC
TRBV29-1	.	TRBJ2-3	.	CSVGPGYGTDTQYF	TGCAGCGTTGGGCCAGGGTACGGCACAGATACGCAGTATTTT
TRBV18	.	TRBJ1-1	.	CASSPSDIGLTWNTEAFF	TGTGCCAGCTCACCTTCGGACATTGGTTTGACTTGGAACACTGAAGCTTTCTTT
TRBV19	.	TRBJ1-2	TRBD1	CASTKEGTGRYGYTF	TGTGCCAGTACCAAAGAAGGGACAGGGCGCTATGGCTACACCTTC
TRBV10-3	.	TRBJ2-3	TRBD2	CAISEMAGGLDTQYF	TGTGCCATCAGTGAGATGGCGGGGGGGCTGGATACGCAGTATTTT
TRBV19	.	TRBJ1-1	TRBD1	CASTPGGRDTEAFF	TGTGCCAGTACCCCAGGGGGACGGGACACTGAAGCTTTCTTT
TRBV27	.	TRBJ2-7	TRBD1	CASSLYPGDRFKSYEQYF	TGTGCCAGCAGTTTATATCCCGGGGACAGGTTCAAGTCCTACGAGCAGTACTTC
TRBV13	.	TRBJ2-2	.	CASSPGVPTGELFF	TGTGCCAGCAGCCCGGGGGTCCCTACCGGGGAGCTGTTTTTT
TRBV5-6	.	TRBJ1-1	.	CASSFGGTEAFF	TGTGCCAGCAGCTTCGGGGGCACTGAAGCTTTCTTT
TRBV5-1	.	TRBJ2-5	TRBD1	CASSLTGQVAQETQYF	TGCGCCAGCAGCTTGACGGGACAGGTGGCCCAAGAGACCCAGTACTTC
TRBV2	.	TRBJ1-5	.	CASREQGFWQPQHF	TGTGCCAGCAGGGAGCAGGGATTTTGGCAGCCCCAGCATTTT
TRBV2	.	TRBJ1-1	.	CANSTAMNTEAFF	TGTGCCAACTCGACAGCCATGAACACTGAAGCTTTCTTT
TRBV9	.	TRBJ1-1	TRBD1	CASSVGKGASSEAFF	TGTGCCAGCAGCGTAGGAAAGGGGGCTTCATCTGAAGCTTTCTTT
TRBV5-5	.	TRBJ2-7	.	CASSSLAGSSYEQYF	TGTGCCAGCAGCTCCCTGGCGGGGAGCTCCTACGAGCAGTACTTC
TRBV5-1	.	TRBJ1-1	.	CASSLGTGNTEAFF	TGCGCCAGCAGCTTGGGAACAGGGAACACTGAAGCTTTCTTT
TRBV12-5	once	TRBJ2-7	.	CASGLQGTPGYEQYF	TGTGCTAGTGGCCTTCAGGGGACCCCTGGATACGAGCAGTACTTC
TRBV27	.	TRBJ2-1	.	CASSLSPRGEQFF	TGTGCCAGCAGTTTATCTCCGCGAGGTGAGCAGTTCTTC
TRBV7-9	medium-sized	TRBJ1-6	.	CASSSTWGHGDNSPLHF	TGTGCCAGCAGCTCCACCTGGGGGCATGGCGATAATTCACCCCTCCACTTT